Shown below are 2 T cell receptor beta chains from a single sample sequenced in a study of blood T cell repertoires in COVID-19. The assay was immunoSEQ multiplex PCR, and TCRdb's table has in-frame clones only and misses some. The sample holds 80,000 or so clones; about nine tenths are singletons and the top ten take around 1%. Sequencing was carried out using peripheral blood. The receptors shown here come from a woman between 45 and 65 years old in a cohort sampled during active COVID-19.

The rearrangement joins TRBV6-5 to TRBJ2-5, with D maybe TRBD2 (6 bases). V was trimmed by 0 bases and J by 2 bases, leaving 10 bases between them. The CDR3 spans 15 residues. The germline gives CDR1 MNHEY, CDR2 SVGAGI. CDR3: CASSYSGLGQETQYF. In DNA form, the CDR3 reads TGTGCCAGCAGTTACTCGGGACTGGGACAAGAGACCCAGTACTTC.

J is TRBJ2-6 and V is TRBV5-5; the D is unclear. Germline V gives CDR1 SGHKS, CDR2 YYEKEE (reference sequence). This CDR3 has 17 amino acids. With 5 bases removed from V and 0 bases from J, the gap between germline ends came to 15 bases. CDR3: CASSMAVGDSGANVLTF. The CDR3 DNA follows: TGTGCCAGCAGTATGGCGGTAGGAGACTCTGGGGCCAACGTCCTGACTTTC.